This TCR beta chain was recovered during a study of blood T cell repertoires in COVID-19. The overall study: The origin of the acute and convalescent COVID-19 samples was the United States, Italy and Spain. Sample material is recorded as cDNA or gDNA derived from T cells, B-cell-depleted T cells, or PBMCs.

Germline trimming cut 6 bases from V and 5 bases from J; bases unmatched to any gene: 7. The CDR3 spans 15 residues. Germline V gene data show CDR1 as MNHEY and CDR2 as SVGAGI. Original data processing: Reference gene primers were amplified, and this amplification served to estimate nucleated cell counts. Assay: immunoSEQ multiplex PCR; the TCRdb copy retains only in-frame clones and omits some. The DNA was the basis for D and trimming; V, J and clone size are from that table. The profile shows roughly 55,000 clones, almost 80% of them singletons. The chain uses TRBV6-5 and TRBJ2-1; 10 bases map to TRBD1. The source is a man aged 60 to 75 with acute or convalescent COVID-19. Source material: peripheral blood. CDR3 amino acids: CASRKTDRGHNEQFF. The CDR3, as DNA: TGTGCCAGCAGGAAGACAGACAGGGGGCACAATGAGCAGTTCTTC.